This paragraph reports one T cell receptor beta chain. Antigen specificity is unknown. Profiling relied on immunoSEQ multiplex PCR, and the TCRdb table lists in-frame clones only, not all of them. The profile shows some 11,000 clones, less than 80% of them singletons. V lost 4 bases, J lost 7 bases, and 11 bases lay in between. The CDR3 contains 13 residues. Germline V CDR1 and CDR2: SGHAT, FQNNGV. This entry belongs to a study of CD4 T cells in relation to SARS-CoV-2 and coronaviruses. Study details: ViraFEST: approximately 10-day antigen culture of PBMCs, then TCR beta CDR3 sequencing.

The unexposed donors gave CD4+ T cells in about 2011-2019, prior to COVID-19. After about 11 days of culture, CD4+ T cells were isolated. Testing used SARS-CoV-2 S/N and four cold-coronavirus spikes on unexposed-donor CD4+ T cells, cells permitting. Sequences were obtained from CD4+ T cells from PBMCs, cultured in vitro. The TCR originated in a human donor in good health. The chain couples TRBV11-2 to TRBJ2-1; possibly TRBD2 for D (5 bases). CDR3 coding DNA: TGTGCCAGCAGCTCTCGGACGGGGAATGAGCAGTTCTTC. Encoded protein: CASSSRTGNEQFF.